The 14 T cell receptor beta chains below come from one sample, sequenced in a study of blood T cell repertoires in COVID-19. Repertoires were generated with immunoSEQ multiplex PCR, while TCRdb's copy carries only in-frame clones and drops some. Of around 190,000 clones in the sample, about 81% are singletons; the top ten hold around 9%. Sequenced: PBMCs or T cells enriched from blood (not recorded which). These receptors all stem from a man aged 40-49 years who had recovered from COVID-19.

V and J are TRBV6-5 and TRBJ1-1; D might be TRBD1 (6 bases). V shed 6 bases and J shed 5 bases, with 19 bases lying between them. The CDR3 spans 15 residues. Germline V gene sequence: CDR1 MNHEY, CDR2 SVGAGI. The CDR3 here is CASRQLQGARTEAFF. As DNA, the CDR3 is TGTGCCAGCAGACAACTACAGGGCGCGAGGACTGAAGCTTTCTTT.

V gene TRBV5-1 combines with J gene TRBJ1-1; 10 bases align to TRBD1. The CDR3 is 15 residues long. Germline V CDR1 and CDR2: SGHRS, YFSETQ. The J segment lost 7 bases and the V segment lost 0 bases, leaving 6 bases of the junction unmatched. The CDR3 loop is CASSLAGDRGREAFF. CDR3 in DNA: TGCGCCAGCAGCTTGGCCGGGGACAGGGGTCGTGAAGCTTTCTTT.

This chain joins TRBV10-2 and TRBJ1-4; D is unresolved. CDR3 length: 14 amino acids. CDR1 is WSHSY, CDR2 SAAADI, per germline. The V end lost 5 bases, the J end lost 4 bases, and 11 bases lay between the germline ends. The CDR3 nucleotides are TGCGCCAGCAGTCGAGAGGGTCGTAATGAAAAACTGTTTTTT. Its protein product is CASSREGRNEKLFF.

The chain joins TRBV19 to TRBJ2-7; D unresolved. This CDR3 comprises 13 residues. The germline V gene has CDR1 LNHDA and CDR2 SQIVND (reference sequence). The V end lost 4 bases, the J end lost 2 bases, and 9 bases lay between the germline ends. The CDR3 here is CASSNYSPYEQYF. The CDR3 DNA reads as TGTGCCAGTAGTAATTACAGCCCCTACGAGCAGTACTTC.

V is TRBV9 and J is TRBJ1-3; a weak D match, TRBD1 (5 bases). Germline V gene sequence: CDR1 SGDLS, CDR2 YYNGEE. This CDR3 contains 16 residues. Trimming pared 0 bases from V and 0 bases from J, leaving 10 bases between. CDR3 nucleotide sequence: TGTGCCAGCAGCGTAGGGGGGGGTTCCTCTGGAAACACCATATATTTT. It yields the protein CASSVGGGSSGNTIYF.

V usage is TRBV10-2 and J usage is TRBJ1-5; the match to TRBD1 covers 10 bases. Germline V gene sequence: CDR1 WSHSY, CDR2 SAAADI. This CDR3 has 16 amino acids. Trimming cost V 6 bases and J 1 base; bases outside gene matches: 6. In DNA form, the CDR3 reads TGCGCCAGCAGGACAGGGGGCGGGACGAGCAATCAGCCCCAGCATTTT. As protein: CASRTGGGTSNQPQHF.

The rearrangement uses TRBV4-1 and TRBJ2-7; D perhaps matches TRBD2 (5 bases). The CDR3 sequence is 12 residues long. V was pared by 4 bases and J by 7 bases, with 11 bases between. CDR1 MGHRA and CDR2 YSYEKL come from the germline V gene. The CDR3 coding sequence is TGCGCCAGCAGCCCTCAAACGGGGGAGCAGTACTTC. Amino acid sequence: CASSPQTGEQYF.

The chain has TRBV30 and TRBJ1-3; D is uncertain. Between the trimmed V and J ends, which lost 0 bases and 2 bases, there was a span of 11 bases. This CDR3 has 15 residues. Germline CDR1 reads GTSNPN; CDR2 reads SVGIG (reference sequence). The chain's CDR3 is CAWSVQEHTGNTIYF. The CDR3 DNA is TGTGCCTGGAGTGTACAAGAACATACTGGAAACACCATATATTTT.

This clone was observed a single time. The chain carries TRBV6-5 and TRBJ1-2; tentative D call: TRBD1 (5 bases). This CDR3 region has 13 residues. Per germline, CDR1 MNHEY and CDR2 SVGAGI. V was cut by 9 bases and J by 2 bases, with 13 bases left in between. The CDR3 sequence: CARKRDGNYGYTF. CDR3 bases: TGTGCCAGGAAGCGGGACGGAAACTATGGCTACACCTTC.

This clone was detected ten times or more. V usage is TRBV5-1 and J usage is TRBJ1-1; the match to TRBD1 covers 7 bases. Germline lookup yields CDR1 SGHRS and CDR2 YFSETQ. V shed 0 bases and J 0 bases; nucleotides not matched to a gene: 8. CDR3 size: 17 residues. CDR3 residues: CASSLAGTVPMNTEAFF. The DNA for the CDR3 is TGCGCCAGCAGCTTGGCGGGGACAGTACCCATGAACACTGAAGCTTTCTTT.

The chain carries TRBV5-1 and TRBJ2-1; 9 bases align to TRBD1. V dropped 0 bases and J dropped 8; count of bases not matched to a gene: 3. This CDR3 has 14 residues. Germline V gene sequence: CDR1 SGHRS, CDR2 YFSETQ. The DNA for the CDR3 is TGCGCCAGCAGCTTGGGGGACAGGGTGGATGAGCAGTTCTTC. Its translation is CASSLGDRVDEQFF.

The chain's CDR3 is CASGHGTANYGYTF. CDR3 coding DNA: TGTGCCAGCGGTCACGGGACAGCTAACTATGGCTACACCTTC. The chain carries TRBV6-5 and TRBJ1-2, with 7 bases aligning to TRBD1. Per germline, CDR1 MNHEY and CDR2 SVGAGI. Trimming cost V 8 bases and J 0 bases; bases outside gene matches: 6. The CDR3 sequence is 14 residues long.

This clone occurred a few times. This chain links TRBV2 with TRBJ1-1; D call uncertain. Germline CDR1 reads SNHLY; CDR2 reads FYNNEI. The CDR3 loop spans 13 amino acids. Trimming removed 2 bases from V and 11 bases from J, with 15 bases in between. CDR3 coding DNA: TGTGCCAGCAGTGAATTGCGGTCTCCCCCCGCTTTCTTT. Protein sequence: CASSELRSPPAFF.

The chain joins TRBV28 to TRBJ2-3; D perhaps matches TRBD2 (5 bases). Germline values: CDR1 MDHEN, CDR2 SYDVKM. V lost 4 bases and J 6 bases, leaving 26 bases between the germline ends. This CDR3 contains 18 residues. The CDR3 spells CASSSPLGVSGRGDTQYF. CDR3 bases: TGTGCCAGCAGTTCTCCCCTCGGGGTATCCGGCCGAGGGGATACGCAGTATTTT. Complete variable domain (other parts from reference TRBV28 and TRBJ2-3): DVKVTQSSRYLVKRTGEKVFLECVQDMDHENMFWYRQDPGLGLRLIYFSYDVKMKEKGDIPEGYSVSREKKERFSLILESASTNQTSMYLCASSSPLGVSGRGDTQYFGPGTRLTVL.